This TCR beta chain was identified during a study of OX40 agonist ivuxolimab in advanced cancers. Study outcomes and limitations: Some nonresponders likewise displayed low normalized T-cell clonal expansion. Clonal expansion in partial responders at 0.1-3.0 mg/kg ranked among the lowest. On average, CD8+ T cells showed a greater number of expanded clones than CD4+. CD4+ and CD8+ blood T cells expanded clonally by week 6 at 0.1 to 3.0 mg/kg.

On this clone: As yet, its antigen is unknown.

Germline lookup yields CDR1 SSHAT and CDR2 FNYEAQ (reference sequence). There are 17 residues in the CDR3. V was shortened by 5 bases and J by 3 bases, with 22 bases between the two germline ends. Some clones are missing from TCRdb's copy, which holds only in-frame ones; the method was immunoSEQ multiplex PCR. The data show roughly 21,000 clones, 88% seen once. The clonotype comes from an adult with an advanced solid tumor such as melanoma, head and neck, liver or kidney cancer. The chain employs TRBV7-7 and TRBJ1-1; D may be TRBD1 (6 bases). This specimen was CD4+ or CD8+ T cells sorted from blood, taken in a trial of the OX40 agonist ivuxolimab. The CDR3: CASSLRDIRFWDTEAFF. The DNA for the CDR3 is TGTGCCAGCAGCCTCCGGGACATACGCTTCTGGGACACTGAAGCTTTCTTT.